This T cell receptor (beta chain) originates from a study of cytomegalovirus exposure and HLA in healthy donors. Study in general: Clustering assigned approximately 78% of the roughly 370 genotyped donors to the Caucasian-associated ancestry cluster.

PCR was performed using 60 Vbeta and 13 Jbeta primers. Using immunoSEQ multiplex PCR, the repertoire was profiled, and TCRdb retains in-frame clones only, with some absent. This sample yields more than 150,000 clones, of which about 88% are seen a single time; around 0.21% belongs to the top ten. Study outcomes and limitations: Among donors in an Asian-associated ancestry cluster, a later analysis reportedly found fewer N-insertions than the approximately 700-donor mean. The later analysis indicated that the majority of CMV-associated TCR beta chains appeared HLA-restricted. Several of the most significant clusters appeared, in a later analysis, to be linked to common viral pathogens.

This clone was counted a single time. Its antigen is still unknown. The TCR originated in a girl under two years old in good health and CMV-seronegative. Sequencing used PBMCs.

This chain's CDR3 is CASSEFREETEAFF. CDR3 in DNA: TGTGCCAGCAGTGAATTTAGGGAGGAGACTGAAGCTTTCTTT. The J gene is TRBJ1-1, the V gene TRBV25-1; no firm D call. The germline gives CDR1 MGHDK, CDR2 SYGVNS. V gave up 1 base and J gave up 5 bases, with 11 bases separating them. This CDR3 is 14 amino acids long.